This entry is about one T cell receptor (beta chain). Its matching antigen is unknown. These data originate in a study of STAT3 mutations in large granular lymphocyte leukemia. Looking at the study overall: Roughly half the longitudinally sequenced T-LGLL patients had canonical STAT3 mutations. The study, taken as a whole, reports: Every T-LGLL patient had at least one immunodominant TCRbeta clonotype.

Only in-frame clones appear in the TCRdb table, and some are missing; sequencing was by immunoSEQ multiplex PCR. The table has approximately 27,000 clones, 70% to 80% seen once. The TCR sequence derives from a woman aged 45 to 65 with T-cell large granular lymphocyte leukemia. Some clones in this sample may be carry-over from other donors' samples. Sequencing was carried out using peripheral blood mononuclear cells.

The CDR3 region has the DNA TGCGCCAGCAGCCTCGGGACTAGCGGGTCAGATACGCAGTATTTT. This encodes CASSLGTSGSDTQYF. The gene calls are TRBV4-3 and TRBJ2-3; 12 bases align to TRBD2. The CDR3 length is 15 residues. The germline CDR1 and CDR2 sequences are LGHNA and YSLEER. The junction had 3 bases not matched to a gene; V was cut back by 4 bases and J by 4 bases.